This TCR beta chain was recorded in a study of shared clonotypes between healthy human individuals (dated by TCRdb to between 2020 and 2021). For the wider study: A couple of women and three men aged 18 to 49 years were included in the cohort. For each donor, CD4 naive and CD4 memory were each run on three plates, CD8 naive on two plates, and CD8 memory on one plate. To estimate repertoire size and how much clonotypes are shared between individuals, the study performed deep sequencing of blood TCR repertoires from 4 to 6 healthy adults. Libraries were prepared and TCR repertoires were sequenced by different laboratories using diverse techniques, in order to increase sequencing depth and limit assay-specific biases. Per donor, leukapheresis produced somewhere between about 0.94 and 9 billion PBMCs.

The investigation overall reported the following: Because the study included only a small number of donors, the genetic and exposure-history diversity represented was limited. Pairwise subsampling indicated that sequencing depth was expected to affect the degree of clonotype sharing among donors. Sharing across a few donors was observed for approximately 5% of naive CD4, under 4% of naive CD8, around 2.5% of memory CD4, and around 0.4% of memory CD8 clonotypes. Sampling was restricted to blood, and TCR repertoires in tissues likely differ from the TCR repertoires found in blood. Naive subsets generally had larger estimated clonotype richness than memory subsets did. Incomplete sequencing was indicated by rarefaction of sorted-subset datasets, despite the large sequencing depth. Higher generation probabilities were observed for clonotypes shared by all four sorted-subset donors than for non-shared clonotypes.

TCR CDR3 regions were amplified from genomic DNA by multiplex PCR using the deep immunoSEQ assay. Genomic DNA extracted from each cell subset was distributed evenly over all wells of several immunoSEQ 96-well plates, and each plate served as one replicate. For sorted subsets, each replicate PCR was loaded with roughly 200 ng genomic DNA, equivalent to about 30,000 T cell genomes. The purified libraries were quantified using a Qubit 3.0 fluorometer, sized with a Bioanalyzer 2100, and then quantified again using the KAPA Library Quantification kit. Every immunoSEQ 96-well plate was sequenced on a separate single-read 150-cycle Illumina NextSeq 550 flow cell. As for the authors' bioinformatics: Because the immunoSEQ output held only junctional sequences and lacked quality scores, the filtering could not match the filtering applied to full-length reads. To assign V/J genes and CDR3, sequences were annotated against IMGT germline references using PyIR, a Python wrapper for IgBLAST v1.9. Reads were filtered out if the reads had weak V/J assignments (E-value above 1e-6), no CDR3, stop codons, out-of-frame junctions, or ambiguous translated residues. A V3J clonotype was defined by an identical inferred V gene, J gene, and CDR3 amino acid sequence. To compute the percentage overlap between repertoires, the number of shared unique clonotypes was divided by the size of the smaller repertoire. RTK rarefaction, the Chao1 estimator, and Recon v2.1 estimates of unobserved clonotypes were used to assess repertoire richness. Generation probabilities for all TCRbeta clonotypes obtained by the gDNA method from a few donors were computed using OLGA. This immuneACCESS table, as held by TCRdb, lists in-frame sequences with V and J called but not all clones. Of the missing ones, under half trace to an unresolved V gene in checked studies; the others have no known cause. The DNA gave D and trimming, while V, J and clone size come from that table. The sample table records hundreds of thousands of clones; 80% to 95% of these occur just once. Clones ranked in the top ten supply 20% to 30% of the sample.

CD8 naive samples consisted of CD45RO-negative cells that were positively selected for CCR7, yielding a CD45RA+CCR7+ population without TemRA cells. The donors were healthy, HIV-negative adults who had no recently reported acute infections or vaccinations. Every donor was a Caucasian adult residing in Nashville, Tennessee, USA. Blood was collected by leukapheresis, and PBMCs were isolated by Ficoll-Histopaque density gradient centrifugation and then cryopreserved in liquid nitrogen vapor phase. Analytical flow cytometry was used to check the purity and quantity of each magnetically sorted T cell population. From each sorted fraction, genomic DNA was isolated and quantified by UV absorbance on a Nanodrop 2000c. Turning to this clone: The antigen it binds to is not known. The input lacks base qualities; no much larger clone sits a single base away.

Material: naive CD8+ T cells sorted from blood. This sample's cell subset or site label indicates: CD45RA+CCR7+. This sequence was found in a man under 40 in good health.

The nucleotide sequence reads TGTGCCAGCAGCTCCGGACAGGGCATGGATGCTTTCTTT. Its protein is CASSSGQGMDAFF. The chain is made from TRBV7-9 and TRBJ1-1; 8 bases in the middle match TRBD1. Ends trimmed: V by 4 bases, J by 11 bases; bases unmatched to a gene: 9. As encoded in the germline V gene (reference sequence), CDR1 is SEHNR while CDR2 is FQNEAQ. Spanning cysteine to phenylalanine, the CDR3 consists of 13 amino acids. The retained sequence is limited to the CDR3, 39 bases, with the frame set at the first base.